The T cell receptor beta chain under discussion was sequenced for a study of blood T cell repertoires in COVID-19. Study context: Both acute and convalescent COVID-19 samples were obtained from the United States, Italy and Spain. From T cells, B-cell-depleted T cells, or PBMCs came the material, which was cDNA or gDNA.

Under the authors' procedure: Counts of nucleated cells, estimated from reference gene primer amplification, were obtained. Measured with immunoSEQ multiplex PCR; TCRdb has only the in-frame clones, and not every one. The DNA gave D and trimming, while V, J and clone size come from that table. The table includes about 200,000 clones, 75% to 95% detected once. There are 13 residues in the CDR3. The germline V gene has CDR1 LGHDT and CDR2 YNNKEL (reference sequence). V lost 4 bases and J lost 4, with 10 bases in between. The sequenced sample consisted of peripheral blood. The gene calls are TRBV3-1 (or the pseudogene TRBV3-2) and TRBJ1-2; perhaps TRBD1 as D (5 bases). The TCR comes from a man aged 50 to 59 with acute or convalescent COVID-19. Here the CDR3 reads CASSPRGSYGYTF. For the CDR3, the DNA is TGTGCCAGCAGCCCCCGGGGGTCCTATGGCTACACCTTC.